The 14 T cell receptor beta chains below all came from one sample that was sequenced in a study of blood T cell repertoires in COVID-19. Repertoires were generated with immunoSEQ multiplex PCR, while TCRdb's copy carries only in-frame clones and drops some. This table holds around 310,000 clones, approximately 90% found once. The specimen was PBMCs or T cells enriched from blood (not recorded which). The source is a woman between 40 and 55 years old who had recovered from COVID-19.

The chain carries TRBV29-1 and TRBJ2-1, with 10 bases fitting TRBD2. Looked up from germline, CDR1 is SQVTM and CDR2 is ANQGSEA. The CDR3 runs to 14 residues. The V gene end was trimmed by 2 bases and the J gene end by 7 bases; junction bases not matched to a gene: 5. The CDR3 here is CSVELAGAGNEQFF. Written as DNA, the CDR3 is TGCAGCGTTGAACTAGCGGGAGCAGGTAATGAGCAGTTCTTC.

CDR3 residues: CASSHGPGEQYF. CDR3 in DNA: TGCGCCAGCAGCCACGGACCGGGGGAGCAGTACTTC. V usage is TRBV5-1 and J usage is TRBJ2-7; perhaps TRBD2 as D (5 bases). V was pared by 4 bases and J by 7 bases, with 12 bases between. The CDR3 covers 12 residues. CDR1 and CDR2 from the germline V gene are SGHRS and YFSETQ.

The chain joins TRBV30 to TRBJ1-2; D is undetermined. V lost 1 base and J 4 bases, leaving 7 bases between the germline ends. Germline values: CDR1 GTSNPN, CDR2 SVGIG (reference sequence). The length of the CDR3 is 12 residues. The CDR3 DNA reads TGTGCCTGGAGTGCCACGGGCTATGGCTACACCTTC. This sequence encodes CAWSATGYGYTF.

This clone was seen just once. The chain couples TRBV18 to TRBJ2-1; tentative D call: TRBD1 (6 bases). CDR1 KGHSH and CDR2 LQKENI come from the germline V gene. The CDR3 is made up of 13 amino acids. V lost 6 bases and J lost 6, with 12 bases in between. The CDR3 DNA is TGTGCCAGCTCTCTCGGACAGTCCAATGAGCAGTTCTTC. Its translation is CASSLGQSNEQFF. Based on the CDR3 plus reference TRBV18 and TRBJ2-1, the full variable domain is NAGVMQNPRHLVRRRGQEARLRCSPMKGHSHVYWYRQLPEEGLKFMVYLQKENIIDESGMPKERFSAEFPKEGPSILRIQQVVRGDSAAYFCASSLGQSNEQFFGPGTRLTVL.

This clone turned up a few times. The V call is TRBV7-9, the J call TRBJ2-7; D unresolved. CDR1 and CDR2 from the germline V gene are SEHNR and FQNEAQ (reference sequence). The germline V and J ends were trimmed by 5 bases and 3 bases, with 11 bases remaining between them. This CDR3 has 13 residues. The chain's CDR3 is CASSVRLLYEQYF. In DNA, the CDR3 is TGTGCCAGCAGCGTCAGACTCCTCTACGAGCAGTACTTC.

This chain links TRBV21-1 with TRBJ1-4; the table gives TRBD1 as D, unverified against the DNA. TRBV21-1 is listed as a pseudogene. The CDR3 has 17 amino acids. As DNA, the CDR3 is TGTGCCAGCAGCAAACCGAGACAGGGGGATGTTGGTGAAAAACTGTTTTTT. Translated, it gives CASSKPRQGDVGEKLFF.

This chain joins TRBV6-4 and TRBJ2-1; possible D gene TRBD2, 6 bases. CDR3 size: 17 residues. Germline CDR1 is MRHNA and CDR2 is SNTAGT. V was trimmed by 0 bases and J by 7 bases, leaving 19 bases between them. This CDR3 reads CASSDSNREFPLNEQFF. CDR3 sequence (DNA): TGTGCCAGCAGTGACTCAAATCGGGAGTTTCCCCTGAATGAGCAGTTCTTC.

The V gene is TRBV30, the J gene TRBJ1-2; 7 nucleotides line up with TRBD1. The CDR3 length is 18 residues. Per the germline V gene, CDR1 is GTSNPN and CDR2 is SVGIG (reference sequence). Trimming at V came to 3 bases and at J to 2 bases, leaving 18 bases not matched to a gene. DNA of the CDR3: TGTGCCTGGAGCGAACCAGATAGGGGACAGCGCCCAAACTATGGCTACACCTTC. Its protein is CAWSEPDRGQRPNYGYTF.

The chain has TRBV25-1 and TRBJ1-1; tentatively, D is TRBD1 (6 bases). Germline CDR1 is MGHDK and CDR2 is SYGVNS. The V and J ends lost 3 bases and 10 bases respectively, with 24 bases between them. The CDR3 extends over 16 amino acids. CDR3 region: CASSDSGAGRGLSAFF. The CDR3 nucleotides are TGTGCCAGCAGTGATAGCGGGGCAGGGAGGGGGTTGTCAGCTTTCTTT.

On this clone: The sample carries other DNA sequences with the same CDR3. The chain joins TRBV30 to TRBJ2-1, with D unclear. CDR3 length equals 13 residues. Germline CDR1 is GTSNPN and CDR2 is SVGIG (reference sequence). Trimming shortened V by 3 bases and J by 0 bases, and 6 bases separated the two germline ends. CDR3 region: CAWSGSSYNEQFF. CDR3 bases: TGTGCCTGGAGCGGTTCCTCCTACAATGAGCAGTTCTTC.

The J gene is TRBJ1-3, the V gene TRBV6-5, with D uncertain. CDR1 and CDR2 from the germline V gene are MNHEY and SVGAGI. V lost 7 bases, J lost 0 bases, and 10 bases lay in between. This CDR3 has 14 residues. The CDR3 here is CASNAGLSGNTIYF. In DNA form, the CDR3 reads TGTGCCAGCAACGCGGGCCTCTCTGGAAACACCATATATTTT.

The chain is built from TRBV27 and TRBJ2-2, with D maybe TRBD1 (5 bases). Germline assignment: CDR1 MNHEY and CDR2 SMNVEV (reference sequence). The CDR3 has 14 amino acids. Between the trimmed V and J ends, which lost 0 bases and 4 bases, there was a span of 6 bases. CDR3 nucleotide sequence: TGTGCCAGCAGTTTATCGCAGGGCACCGGGGAGCTGTTTTTT. Its protein is CASSLSQGTGELFF.

V usage is TRBV21-1 and J usage is TRBJ1-5; whether TRBD1, the table's D call, matches the DNA was not checked. TRBV21-1 is labeled a pseudogene. This CDR3 has 16 residues. In nucleotides, the CDR3 is TGTGCCAGCAAGGGAGTGAGAGACAGGGGGTTTAAGCCCCAGCATTTT. This translates into CASKGVRDRGFKPQHF.

This chain links TRBV20-1 with TRBJ1-1; possibly TRBD1 for D (5 bases). The CDR3 spans 13 residues. Trimming removed 3 bases at V and 8 bases at J, with 16 bases between. Per the germline V gene, CDR1 is DFQATT and CDR2 is SNEGSKA (reference sequence). CDR3 in amino acids: CSASSGGAREAFF. The DNA for the CDR3 is TGCAGTGCTAGTAGCGGGGGTGCGCGGGAAGCTTTCTTT.